The 30 T cell receptor beta chains reported below all come from one sample, sequenced in a study of breast tumors, draining lymph nodes, adjacent tissues. TCRdb redid the calling of the multiplex PCR reads with MiXCR, one entry per CDR3 protein. The data hold 150,000 to 200,000 distinct CDR3 sequences, with 33% observed a single time. The lymph nodes were axillary draining lymph nodes from breast cancer patients. The specimen sequenced was axillary lymph node tissue. All receptors come from a female donor with breast cancer. Some clones in this sample may be carry-over from other donors' samples.

This clonotype was seen at least ten times. The V and J genes are TRBV7-2 and TRBJ1-5, with 8 bases that match TRBD1. The V segment lost 5 bases and the J segment 6 bases; nucleotides outside the gene matches: 6. The CDR3 sequence is 14 residues long. Germline-derived CDR1 and CDR2 are SGHTA and FQGNSA. CDR3 nucleotides: TGTGCCAGCAGCCCGGGACAGGTAGCTCAGCCCCAGCATTTT. Its protein product is CASSPGQVAQPQHF.

This rearrangement joins TRBV18 to TRBJ2-2; 8 bases match TRBD1. V shed 6 bases, J shed 5 bases, and the junction held 8 bases outside the gene matches. Germline V CDR1 and CDR2: KGHSH, LQKENI. The CDR3 is made up of 15 amino acids. The CDR3 coding sequence is TGTGCCAGCTCCCGGGACAGGCGTAAAACCGGGGAGCTGTTTTTT. This encodes CASSRDRRKTGELFF.

This clonotype appeared many times. This chain links TRBV4-2 with TRBJ2-3; D possibly corresponds to TRBD2 (5 bases). CDR3 length equals 14 residues. CDR1 and CDR2 from the germline V gene are LGHNA and YNFKEQ. With 3 bases removed from V and 4 bases from J, the gap between germline ends came to 11 bases. The CDR3 DNA is TGTGCCAGCAGCCAGGTAGCGTTCGCAGATACGCAGTATTTT. This gives the protein CASSQVAFADTQYF.

This clonotype was seen at least ten times. V and J are TRBV7-9 and TRBJ1-5; 8 bases are shared with TRBD1. The CDR3 contains 12 residues. Germline assignment: CDR1 SEHNR and CDR2 FQNEAQ (reference sequence). J was trimmed by 11 bases and V by 2 bases; bases with no gene match: 2. The DNA for the CDR3 is TGTGCCAGCAGCTTAAAACAGGGGGCCCAGCATTTT. Its protein is CASSLKQGAQHF.

In regard to this clonotype: Just one base apart from a much larger clone, this may be a read error. Since no conserved phenylalanine or tryptophan closes the CDR3, a read error is the likely cause. The rearrangement joins TRBV6-6 to TRBJ1-3, with unresolved D. In germline, CDR1 is MNHNY, CDR2 SVGAGI (reference sequence). The CDR3 runs to 16 residues. V was trimmed by 5 bases and J by 0 bases, leaving 14 bases between them. This CDR3 reads CASSKNRPGSGNTIYL. The DNA for the CDR3 is TGTGCCAGCAGTAAAAACCGTCCAGGCTCTGGAAACACCATATATCTT.

This clonotype was recorded at least ten times. CDR3 loop: CASSIGTGNYGYTF. As DNA, the CDR3 is TGTGCCAGTAGTATAGGGACGGGGAACTATGGCTACACCTTC. This chain connects TRBV19 to TRBJ1-2; D gene uncertain. This CDR3 contains 14 residues. V lost 1 base and J 2 bases, leaving 8 bases between the germline ends. Germline V gives CDR1 LNHDA, CDR2 SQIVND (reference sequence).

This clonotype appeared a few times. A much larger clone is a single base away; this may be a read error. The rearrangement uses TRBV7-3 and TRBJ2-5; TRBD2 matches 11 bases. CDR1 and CDR2 (germline): SGHTA, FQGTGA. The CDR3 totals 15 residues. The CDR3 region is CASSYGLAGEETQHF. The CDR3 nucleotides are TGTGCCAGCAGCTACGGACTAGCGGGTGAAGAGACCCAGCACTTC.

The sample holds many counts of this clonotype. The V gene is TRBV19, the J gene TRBJ1-5; the D gene is possibly TRBD1 (6 bases). V shed 5 bases and J shed 3 bases, with 14 bases lying between them. There are 15 residues in the CDR3. Germline V CDR1 and CDR2: LNHDA, SQIVND (reference sequence). The CDR3 sequence is CASSPQYRANQPQHF. The CDR3 DNA reads as TGTGCCAGTAGTCCCCAGTACAGGGCCAATCAGCCCCAGCATTTT.

A word on this clonotype: A much larger clone lies one base from this, so it may be a read error. This chain links TRBV19 with TRBJ2-7, with TRBD2 identical over 7 bases. Germline V gene lookup returns CDR1 LNHDA and CDR2 SQIVND (reference sequence). The CDR3 loop spans 14 amino acids. The trim removed 5 bases at V and 2 bases at J, leaving 6 bases unmatched. The CDR3 sequence: CASSPRLAPYEQYF. The CDR3 DNA is TGTGCCAGTAGTCCAAGACTAGCCCCCTACGAGCAGTACTTC.

This clonotype was detected only once. In this CDR3 the conserved last residue, phenylalanine or tryptophan, is missing, so a read error is likely. The V call is TRBV11-2, the J call TRBJ2-5; 7 nucleotides line up with TRBD2. The CDR3 runs to 16 residues. Looked up from germline, CDR1 is SGHAT and CDR2 is FQNNGV. V gave up 5 bases and J gave up 9 bases; unmatched junction bases: 18. In DNA form, the CDR3 reads TGTGCCAGCAGCCCTGGCCTAGCGGCCCTCCAAAGGGCCCAGTACTCC. This gives the protein CASSPGLAALQRAQYS.

Turning to this clonotype: One junction end does not reproduce the germline sequence, and a read error may be involved. V gene TRBV24-1 combines with J gene TRBJ1-3; D not certain. The germline gives CDR1 KGHDR, CDR2 SFDVKD. The CDR3 is made up of 13 amino acids. The CDR3 protein is CATSELRGNTIYF. The DNA of the CDR3 is TGTGCCACTAGTGAACTTCGCGGAAACACCATATATTTT.

This clonotype has a handful of counts. A much larger clonotype is one base distant, so this may be a read error. The gene calls are TRBV13 and TRBJ2-2, with 8 bases aligning to TRBD2. This CDR3 spans 16 amino acids. CDR1 and CDR2 from the germline V gene are PRHDT and FYEKMQ (reference sequence). After removal of 5 bases from V and 3 bases from J, the junction contained 8 bases not matched to a gene. The CDR3 bases are TGTGCCAGCAGCCCGCAAGCGGGGGTTCACACCGGGGAGCTGTTTTTT. Its protein is CASSPQAGVHTGELFF.

About this clonotype: A much larger clone differs from this one at a single base, so this may be a read error. The V call is TRBV6-6, the J call TRBJ1-2; TRBD1 matches 7 bases. Trimming cost V 9 bases and J 5 bases; bases outside gene matches: 12. The CDR3 extends over 14 amino acids. Germline V gene sequence: CDR1 MNHNY, CDR2 SVGAGI (reference sequence). The chain's CDR3 is CASTHEQGWYGYTF. For the CDR3, the DNA is TGTGCCAGTACACATGAACAGGGGTGGTATGGCTACACCTTC.

The sample holds many counts of this clonotype. The chain employs TRBV5-8 and TRBJ2-2; TRBD2 might be the D (6 bases). Germline V gene sequence: CDR1 SGHTS, CDR2 YDEGEE. The CDR3 runs to 15 residues. V was shortened by 2 bases and J by 4 bases, with 12 bases between the two germline ends. The CDR3 loop is CASSLSSVGTGELFF. The CDR3, as DNA: TGTGCCAGCAGCTTATCTAGCGTGGGCACCGGGGAGCTGTTTTTT.

Only one count was recorded for this clonotype. The chain employs TRBV20-1 and TRBJ2-3; D is possibly TRBD2 (7 bases). The V end lost 5 bases, the J end lost 2 bases, and 23 bases lay between the germline ends. The CDR3 loop spans 17 amino acids. CDR1 is DFQATT, CDR2 SNEGSKA, per germline (reference sequence). The CDR3 sequence is CSAGRGGGPGLTDTQYF. The CDR3 nucleotides read TGCAGTGCTGGCCGAGGGGGGGGGCCAGGTCTCACAGATACGCAGTATTTT.

This clonotype was recorded many times. Because the CDR3 is missing its conserved closing phenylalanine or tryptophan, this is likely a read error. This sequence joins TRBV5-1 and TRBJ2-7, with 14 bases that match TRBD2. Germline assignment: CDR1 SGHRS and CDR2 YFSETQ. V trimming: 4 bases; J trimming: 0 bases; junction bases outside the gene matches: 9. The CDR3 runs 18 residues. Here the CDR3 DNA reads TGCGCCAGCAGCAGGACTAGCGGGGGGCCGGGGAGCTCCTACGAGCAGTACCTC. It yields the protein CASSRTSGGPGSSYEQYL.

This clonotype came up many times. The rearrangement uses TRBV5-1 and TRBJ2-7; TRBD1 matches at 7 bases. Germline values: CDR1 SGHRS, CDR2 YFSETQ. The CDR3 sequence is 14 residues long. V lost 3 bases and J lost 3; bases outside the gene matches: 6. This chain's CDR3 is CASSSTTGRYEQYF. In DNA, the CDR3 is TGCGCCAGCAGCTCGACGACAGGGCGCTACGAGCAGTACTTC.

This clonotype was counted only a few times. The rearrangement links TRBV30 to TRBJ2-7; 7 bases line up with TRBD1. Germline assignment: CDR1 GTSNPN and CDR2 SVGIG (reference sequence). The V segment lost 0 bases and the J segment 6 bases; nucleotides outside the gene matches: 8. The CDR3 length is 14 residues. Here the CDR3 reads CAWSVSRGRSEQYF. CDR3 sequence (DNA): TGTGCCTGGAGTGTTAGTAGGGGGCGAAGCGAGCAGTACTTC.

The CDR3 DNA reads as TGTGCCAGCAGACAGGGACAGCGTAATGAAAAACTGTTTTTT. It specifies CASRQGQRNEKLFF. The chain combines TRBV25-1 with TRBJ1-4; 7 bases are a match to TRBD1. The ends lost 6 bases at V and 4 bases at J; junction bases unmatched: 5. Germline V gene data show CDR1 as MGHDK and CDR2 as SYGVNS. The CDR3 covers 14 residues.

The chain combines TRBV7-7 with TRBJ2-1; 11 positions match TRBD2. CDR3 size: 17 residues. From germline, CDR1 is SSHAT and CDR2 FNYEAQ (reference sequence). CDR3 nucleotides: TGTGCTAGAGATCGGCTAGCGGGGGGATACTCCTACAATGAGCAGTTCTTC. Protein sequence: CARDRLAGGYSYNEQFF.

Only one count was recorded for this clonotype. A much larger clone lies one base from this, so it may be a read error. V is TRBV19 and J is TRBJ2-7; the match to TRBD1 covers 7 bases. The CDR3 is made up of 14 amino acids. Germline CDR1 and CDR2: LNHDA and SQIVND (reference sequence). The CDR3 DNA follows: TGTGCCAGTAGTATCAAGGGGGCAAGATACGAGCAGCACTTC. It translates to CASSIKGARYEQHF.

This clonotype has a count of ten or more. The J gene is TRBJ2-1, the V gene TRBV9; 9 bases agree with TRBD2. V dropped 0 bases and J dropped 5; count of bases not matched to a gene: 6. Per germline, CDR1 SGDLS and CDR2 YYNGEE. There are 16 residues in the CDR3. In DNA, the CDR3 is TGTGCCAGCAGCGTAGCCAGGACTAGCGACCACAATGAGCAGTTCTTC. Encoded protein: CASSVARTSDHNEQFF. Full variable domain (missing parts from reference TRBV9 and TRBJ2-1): DSGVTQTPKHLITATGQRVTLRCSPRSGDLSVYWYQQSLDQGLQFLIQYYNGEERAKGNILERFSAQQFPDLHSELNLSSLELGDSALYFCASSVARTSDHNEQFFGPGTRLTVL.

V is TRBV7-9 and J is TRBJ1-5; 11 positions agree with TRBD1. The junction had 8 bases not matched to a gene; V was cut back by 5 bases and J by 8 bases. CDR1 and CDR2 (germline): SEHNR, FQNEAQ (reference sequence). The CDR3 has 15 amino acids. The CDR3 reads CASSPGQGDLEPQHF. The CDR3 DNA sequence: TGTGCCAGCAGCCCGGGACAGGGGGATTTGGAGCCCCAGCATTTT.

This clonotype was recorded many times. This chain connects TRBV19 to TRBJ2-6; D not resolved. Germline V lookup: CDR1 LNHDA, CDR2 SQIVND (reference sequence). V shed 3 bases and J shed 0 bases, with 12 bases lying between them. The CDR3 sequence is 17 residues long. The CDR3 region is CASSIIGLLSGANVLTF. As DNA, the CDR3 is TGTGCCAGTAGTATTATCGGTCTCCTCTCTGGGGCCAACGTCCTGACTTTC.

This clonotype has just a few counts. A read error is possible here, since a much larger clone lies one base away. V and J are TRBV11-3 and TRBJ2-7; D unclear. From germline, CDR1 is SGHNT and CDR2 YENEEA. This CDR3 contains 13 residues. Trimming removed 5 bases from V and 6 bases from J, with 14 bases in between. This CDR3 reads CASSTPVTPEQYF. As DNA, the CDR3 is TGTGCCAGCAGCACCCCAGTGACCCCCGAGCAGTACTTC.

This chain connects TRBV11-2 to TRBJ1-4; TRBD1 is a possible D gene (5 bases). Germline V gene data show CDR1 as SGHAT and CDR2 as FQNNGV. V was cut by 2 bases and J by 5 bases, with 15 bases left in between. The length of the CDR3 is 16 residues. The CDR3 loop is CASSLIASGGNEKLFF. The CDR3 DNA sequence: TGTGCCAGCAGCTTAATAGCTAGCGGGGGGAATGAAAAACTGTTTTTT.

Ten or more counts support this clonotype. The chain has TRBV9 and TRBJ2-2; TRBD2 agrees at 7 bases. The length of the CDR3 is 14 residues. J was trimmed by 3 bases and V by 2 bases; bases with no gene match: 1. Germline V gene data show CDR1 as SGDLS and CDR2 as YYNGEE. The CDR3, as DNA: TGTGCCAGCAGCGTGGGGGGGGACACCGGGGAGCTGTTTTTT. Protein sequence: CASSVGGDTGELFF.

Note on this clonotype: This may be a read error, as it is one base from a much larger clone. This chain joins TRBV24-1 and TRBJ2-5; D may match TRBD1 or TRBD2 (7 bases each). The CDR3 runs to 13 residues. Per germline, CDR1 KGHDR and CDR2 SFDVKD. CDR3 nucleotide sequence: TGTGGCACCCAGGGGGGGGACCAAGAGACCCAGTACTTC. It is translated as CGTQGGDQETQYF.

The J gene is TRBJ2-5, the V gene TRBV12-3 or TRBV12-4; D is perhaps TRBD2 (6 bases). The length of the CDR3 is 13 residues. V dropped 7 bases and J dropped 5 bases, with 14 bases sitting between them. The CDR3 region has the DNA TGTGCCAGCATGTGCCAGGCGGGGGAGACCCAGTACTTC. Residues: CASMCQAGETQYF.

Ten or more counts support this clonotype. The V call is TRBV19, the J call TRBJ2-7, with D possibly matching TRBD2 (5 bases). V gave up 1 base and J gave up 1 base, with 11 bases separating them. The length of the CDR3 is 15 residues. From germline, CDR1 is LNHDA and CDR2 SQIVND (reference sequence). CDR3 nucleotide sequence: TGTGCCAGTAGTATAGCCAAGCGGAAATCCTACGAGCAGTACTTC. Protein: CASSIAKRKSYEQYF.